What follows are 27 T cell receptor beta chains derived from one specimen sequenced in a study of cytomegalovirus exposure and HLA in healthy donors. Sequencing used immunoSEQ multiplex PCR; TCRdb keeps in-frame clones, though not all of them. The profile shows around 240,000 clones, around 90% of them singletons. The specimen sequenced was PBMCs. Source of these receptors: a woman aged 18-30 years in good health and CMV-seronegative.

The V gene is TRBV19, the J gene TRBJ1-1, with a possible D match to TRBD1 (5 bases). The V end was cut by 4 bases, the J end by 1 base, with 13 bases between. This CDR3 spans 15 amino acids. Germline V gene sequence: CDR1 LNHDA, CDR2 SQIVND (reference sequence). CDR3 sequence (DNA): TGTGCCAGTAGTACCACAGACAGCCAGAACACTGAAGCTTTCTTT. Amino acids: CASSTTDSQNTEAFF. The full variable domain, completed using reference TRBV19 and TRBJ1-1, is DGGITQSPKYLFRKEGQNVTLSCEQNLNHDAMYWYRQDPGQGLRLIYYSQIVNDFQKGDIAEGYSVSREKKESFPLTVTSAQKNPTAFYLCASSTTDSQNTEAFFGQGTRLTVV.

This rearrangement joins TRBV15 to TRBJ2-2, with D tentatively TRBD2 (5 bases). CDR3 length equals 16 residues. V was pared by 2 bases and J by 2 bases, with 12 bases between. Looked up from germline, CDR1 is LNHNV and CDR2 is YYDKDF (reference sequence). CDR3 in amino acids: CATSRSGARNTGELFF. CDR3 coding DNA: TGTGCCACCAGCAGAAGCGGAGCTCGTAACACCGGGGAGCTGTTTTTT.

V usage is TRBV11-2 and J usage is TRBJ2-7, with D perhaps matching TRBD1 (6 bases). The ends were cut back, 5 bases at V and 3 bases at J, with 11 bases in the middle. The CDR3 spans 13 residues. Germline CDR1 and CDR2: SGHAT and FQNNGV. The chain's CDR3 is CASSPGQSYEQYF. Here the CDR3 DNA reads TGTGCCAGCAGCCCAGGACAGAGCTACGAGCAGTACTTC. The variable domain in full, with the rest retrieved from reference TRBV11-2 and TRBJ2-7, is EAGVAQSPRYKIIEKRQSVAFWCNPISGHATLYWYQQILGQGPKLLIQFQNNGVVDDSQLPKDRFSAERLKGVDSTLKIQPAKLEDSAVYLCASSPGQSYEQYFGPGTRLTVT.

This clone was seen only a few times. J is TRBJ2-7 and V is TRBV28; perhaps TRBD2 as D (6 bases). Germline V lookup: CDR1 MDHEN, CDR2 SYDVKM. Between the trimmed V and J ends, which lost 2 bases and 6 bases, there was a span of 8 bases. This CDR3 spans 12 amino acids. The CDR3 loop is CASSLPGGEQYF. The CDR3 DNA sequence: TGTGCCAGCAGTTTACCCGGGGGCGAGCAGTACTTC.

The rearrangement links TRBV10-3 to TRBJ1-5; no reliable D call. With 8 bases removed from V and 0 bases from J, the gap between germline ends came to 8 bases. CDR1 is ENHRY and CDR2 is SYGVKD in the germline V gene. The CDR3 is 13 amino acids. CDR3 sequence: CAISQDSNQPQHF. The CDR3 DNA reads TGTGCCATCTCCCAGGATAGCAATCAGCCCCAGCATTTT.

This chain joins TRBV5-1 and TRBJ1-6; possibly TRBD1 for D (6 bases). The CDR3 totals 15 residues. V lost 2 bases, J lost 4 bases, and 10 bases lay in between. Per germline, CDR1 SGHRS and CDR2 YFSETQ. CDR3: CASSFTGLYNSPLHF. The CDR3 DNA follows: TGCGCCAGCAGCTTTACAGGGTTGTATAATTCACCCCTCCACTTT.

The CDR3 coding sequence is TGCAGCGTTGTAGGGACAGCCCAGGGGACCCAGTACTTC. This gives the protein CSVVGTAQGTQYF. The gene calls are TRBV29-1 and TRBJ2-5, with 7 bases matching TRBD1. This CDR3 spans 13 amino acids. The V segment lost 4 bases and the J segment 7 bases; nucleotides outside the gene matches: 9. Germline CDR1 reads SQVTM; CDR2 reads ANQGSEA.

V is TRBV6-4 and J is TRBJ1-2; D is uncertain. The germline V gene encodes CDR1 MRHNA and CDR2 SNTAGT. This CDR3 spans 13 amino acids. V lost 0 bases and J 6 bases, leaving 8 bases between the germline ends. CDR3 region: CASSDSNGNGYTF. The CDR3 DNA reads as TGTGCCAGCAGTGACTCGAACGGGAATGGCTACACCTTC.

The gene calls are TRBV7-9 and TRBJ1-1, with TRBD1 as a possible D gene (6 bases). V shed 4 bases and J shed 5 bases, with 11 bases lying between them. Germline V lookup: CDR1 SEHNR, CDR2 FQNEAQ (reference sequence). This CDR3 is 13 amino acids long. The CDR3 DNA reads as TGTGCCAGCAGCTCACAGGGAGGGACTGAAGCTTTCTTT. Translated, it gives CASSSQGGTEAFF.

V and J are TRBV5-4 and TRBJ1-1; D might be TRBD1 (6 bases). CDR1 is SGHNT and CDR2 is YYREEE in the germline V gene (reference sequence). The CDR3 length is 15 residues. Trimming took off 5 bases at V and 0 bases at J, with 14 bases between the two ends. CDR3 coding DNA: TGTGCCAGCAGGGGTCGGACAGACATGAACACTGAAGCTTTCTTT. Its protein is CASRGRTDMNTEAFF.

This chain connects TRBV28 to TRBJ2-1; no clear D gene. The CDR3 loop spans 11 amino acids. Trimming removed 6 bases at V and 7 bases at J, with 7 bases between. From germline, CDR1 is MDHEN and CDR2 SYDVKM. CDR3 residues: CASSSGNEQFF. In DNA form, the CDR3 reads TGTGCCAGCAGCTCAGGTAATGAGCAGTTCTTC. The variable domain in full, with the rest retrieved from reference TRBV28 and TRBJ2-1, is DVKVTQSSRYLVKRTGEKVFLECVQDMDHENMFWYRQDPGLGLRLIYFSYDVKMKEKGDIPEGYSVSREKKERFSLILESASTNQTSMYLCASSSGNEQFFGPGTRLTVL.

The V gene is TRBV4-1, the J gene TRBJ2-7; D is undetermined. The germline V gene has CDR1 MGHRA and CDR2 YSYEKL. The CDR3 is 14 amino acids. V was pared by 3 bases and J by 2 bases, with 11 bases between. In DNA, the CDR3 is TGCGCCAGCAGCCACCCCAGGCGCGCCTACGAGCAGTACTTC. It is translated as CASSHPRRAYEQYF.

This rearrangement joins TRBV30 to TRBJ1-6; TRBD1 matches at 7 bases. Germline values: CDR1 GTSNPN, CDR2 SVGIG (reference sequence). The length of the CDR3 is 15 residues. With 0 bases clipped from V and 4 bases from J, the junction kept 3 bases outside the gene matches. DNA for the CDR3: TGTGCCTGGAGTGTACGACAGGGTTATAATTCACCCCTCCACTTT. This codes for CAWSVRQGYNSPLHF.

This clone was seen once. The chain recombines TRBV5-1 with TRBJ2-1; 7 bases align to TRBD1. The germline CDR1 and CDR2 sequences are SGHRS and YFSETQ. J gave up 7 bases and V 5 bases, and 9 bases lay outside the gene matches. This CDR3 has 14 amino acids. The CDR3 nucleotides read TGCGCCAGCAGACGGACAGGCCCGGAGAATGAGCAGTTCTTC. It yields the protein CASRRTGPENEQFF.

This clone was observed a handful of times. The chain has TRBV30 and TRBJ1-2; D is undetermined. Trimming shortened V by 0 bases and J by 7 bases, and 6 bases separated the two germline ends. Per germline, CDR1 GTSNPN and CDR2 SVGIG (reference sequence). The CDR3 is 11 amino acids. As DNA, the CDR3 is TGTGCCTGGAGTGTGGGCCCTGGCTACACCTTC. This sequence encodes CAWSVGPGYTF.

This chain joins TRBV5-4 and TRBJ1-1; 9 nucleotides align to TRBD1. This CDR3 is built from 15 residues. V gave up 1 base and J gave up 5 bases; unmatched junction bases: 6. In germline, CDR1 is SGHNT, CDR2 YYREEE (reference sequence). The DNA of the CDR3 is TGTGCCAGCAGCTTGAACAGGGGGCTTGGGACTGAAGCTTTCTTT. Its translation is CASSLNRGLGTEAFF.

This clone was picked up one time. The gene calls are TRBV7-8 and TRBJ2-7; 7 bases are shared with TRBD1. Germline-derived CDR1 and CDR2 are SGHVS and FQNEAQ. Germline trimming cut 6 bases from V and 3 bases from J; bases unmatched to any gene: 8. The CDR3 is 14 amino acids. The CDR3 is CASSPTGAHYEQYF. The CDR3 nucleotides read TGTGCCAGCAGTCCCACAGGGGCCCACTACGAGCAGTACTTC.

In this sample, this clone turned up a few times. V usage is TRBV27 and J usage is TRBJ1-6, with a possible D match to TRBD1 (5 bases). The V end lost 4 bases, the J end lost 10 bases, and 17 bases lay between the germline ends. The CDR3 sequence is 15 residues long. Germline V CDR1 and CDR2: MNHEY, SMNVEV (reference sequence). CDR3 in DNA: TGTGCCAGCAGTTCATATTGGGGCAGAAGCTCACCCCTCCACTTT. Its translation: CASSSYWGRSSPLHF.

Only one count was recorded for this clone. This sequence joins TRBV27 and TRBJ1-2, with D perhaps TRBD1 (5 bases). Between the trimmed V and J ends, which lost 3 bases and 0 bases, there was a span of 8 bases. This CDR3 has 14 amino acids. The germline CDR1 and CDR2 sequences are MNHEY and SMNVEV (reference sequence). The CDR3 DNA is TGTGCCAGCAGTTTTCAGGGATCTAACTATGGCTACACCTTC. This codes for CASSFQGSNYGYTF.

The rearrangement joins TRBV9 to TRBJ1-4; D uncertain. Looked up from germline, CDR1 is SGDLS and CDR2 is YYNGEE. Trimming removed 4 bases at V and 6 bases at J, with 10 bases between. The CDR3 spans 13 residues. CDR3 sequence (DNA): TGTGCCAGCAGCCCCTTCTTAGATGAAAAACTGTTTTTT. Residues: CASSPFLDEKLFF. Variable domain in full (rest from reference TRBV9 and TRBJ1-4): DSGVTQTPKHLITATGQRVTLRCSPRSGDLSVYWYQQSLDQGLQFLIQYYNGEERAKGNILERFSAQQFPDLHSELNLSSLELGDSALYFCASSPFLDEKLFFGSGTQLSVL.

This clone appeared once. The rearrangement links TRBV27 to TRBJ2-5; 8 nucleotides line up with TRBD2. Germline lookup yields CDR1 MNHEY and CDR2 SMNVEV (reference sequence). J gave up 5 bases and V 4 bases, and 12 bases lay outside the gene matches. The CDR3 is 16 amino acids. CDR3 region: CASSSGLAPFRETQYF. The CDR3 DNA is TGTGCCAGCAGTTCCGGACTAGCCCCGTTTCGTGAGACCCAGTACTTC.

This sequence joins TRBV5-4 and TRBJ2-3, with 9 bases matching TRBD2. V lost 0 bases to trimming and J lost 0 bases; unmatched junction nucleotides: 5. The CDR3 extends over 17 amino acids. Per the germline V gene, CDR1 is SGHNT and CDR2 is YYREEE (reference sequence). In DNA, the CDR3 is TGTGCCAGCAGCTTGGCTCTAGCGGGGACTAGCACAGATACGCAGTATTTT. It specifies CASSLALAGTSTDTQYF.

The rearrangement uses TRBV4-3 and TRBJ1-4, with 7 bases aligning to TRBD1. CDR1 is LGHNA, CDR2 YSLEER, per germline. The CDR3 is made up of 17 amino acids. Trimming removed 0 bases from V and 6 bases from J; junction bases left unmatched: 10. The CDR3 bases are TGCGCCAGCAGCCAAGATCTCCAGGGGGAACTTTATGAAAAACTGTTTTTT. This encodes CASSQDLQGELYEKLFF.

This clone was recorded a few times. Other DNA sequences in the sample encode the same CDR3. The chain combines TRBV2 with TRBJ2-7; D call uncertain. This CDR3 is built from 11 residues. V was trimmed by 4 bases and J by 4 bases, leaving 5 bases between them. From germline, CDR1 is SNHLY and CDR2 FYNNEI. Here the CDR3 reads CASSAGYEQYV. The CDR3 DNA reads as TGTGCCAGCAGTGCCGGGTACGAGCAGTACGTC.

This clone occurred once. The chain is built from TRBV28 and TRBJ2-3; 9 bases map to TRBD1. Per the germline V gene, CDR1 is MDHEN and CDR2 is SYDVKM. With V trimmed by 5 bases and J by 5 bases, 8 bases remained unmatched. CDR3 size: 15 residues. The CDR3 reads CASSNTGQGVDTQYF. CDR3 coding DNA: TGTGCCAGCAGTAATACGGGACAGGGCGTAGATACGCAGTATTTT.

This chain joins TRBV6-4 and TRBJ2-6; D is possibly TRBD1 (6 bases). The V and J ends lost 0 bases and 2 bases respectively, with 11 bases between them. This CDR3 has 17 residues. Germline-derived CDR1 and CDR2 are MRHNA and SNTAGT. The CDR3, as DNA: TGTGCCAGCAGTGACTCGTTTTCAGGGGCTGGGGCCAACGTCCTGACTTTC. Residues: CASSDSFSGAGANVLTF.

The J gene is TRBJ2-4, the V gene TRBV7-9; 12 bases line up with TRBD1. There are 16 residues in the CDR3. V was pared by 4 bases and J by 6 bases, with 7 bases of the junction left unmatched. Per the germline V gene, CDR1 is SEHNR and CDR2 is FQNEAQ (reference sequence). The CDR3 coding sequence is TGTGCCAGCAGCTCCGGGACAGGGGGCGATTTAAACATTCAGTACTTC. It specifies CASSSGTGGDLNIQYF.